This record concerns one T cell receptor beta chain sequence. This clonotype came up a few times. No cognate antigen has been identified for it. It has no much larger one-base neighbor in the sample; base qualities were not kept. V loses 1 base, J loses 6 bases, and the germline ends lie 10 bases apart. The CDR3, from cysteine to phenylalanine, totals 14 residues. CDR3 DNA is the only sequence kept; it has 42 bases, read in frame from the first base. CDR1 and CDR2 were assigned from the germline V gene (reference sequence) as LGHDT and YNNKEL. The entry originates in a study of T-cell reconstitution after alpha-beta-depleted transplantation in children (dated by TCRdb to the mid-2010s). With respect to the entire study: Using TCR repertoire profiling, the study followed T-cell immune reconstitution in a quantitative way in children after TCRalphabeta/CD19-depleted allogeneic hematopoietic cell transplantation.

The method behind the library was PCR. TCRdb lists the instrument as Illumina HiSeq 2500. TCR libraries were prepared with molecular barcoding, using unique molecular identifiers to normalize TCRbeta repertoire quantification. TCRdb itself trimmed the public reads at Q25 with fastp, ran MiXCR and retained productive beta chains. One record per CDR3 amino acid sequence lists the most common genes and DNA. Recorded for this sample are approximately 390,000 distinct CDR3 sequences; around 9.9% of them occurred a single time. The ten most abundant clones make up 4.5% to 7% of the sample. The sequenced sample was PBMCs from the stem cell graft donor, obtained from the stem cell graft. This sequence was found in a human donor who donated a stem cell graft to a child with acute myeloid leukemia. Recombination linked TRBV3-1 to TRBJ1-5, with no reliable assignment of the D segment. For the CDR3, the sequence is CASSQAMIAQPQHF. The bases are TGTGCCAGCAGCCAAGCAATGATCGCTCAGCCCCAGCATTTT.